Listed here are 32 T cell receptor beta chains from one sample, sequenced in a study of shared clonotypes between healthy human individuals. TCRdb keeps only in-frame clones here, not all; method: immunoSEQ multiplex PCR. The table has roughly 1,100,000 clones, more than 60% seen once. Sequencing used memory CD4+ T cells sorted from blood. Indicated subset: CD45RA-negative fraction. The receptors were gathered from a man younger than 35 in good health.

The chain has TRBV5-1 and TRBJ2-1, with D perhaps TRBD1 (6 bases). With 5 bases removed from V and 3 bases from J, the gap between germline ends came to 9 bases. The CDR3 runs to 13 residues. Germline assignment: CDR1 SGHRS and CDR2 YFSETQ. CDR3 residues: CASRRTDYNEQFF. CDR3 in DNA: TGCGCCAGCAGGAGGACAGACTACAATGAGCAGTTCTTC.

This clone has only one observation. The chain carries TRBV28 and TRBJ2-7; 9 positions match TRBD1. From germline, CDR1 is MDHEN and CDR2 SYDVKM. The CDR3 contains 13 residues. V was clipped by 10 bases and J by 6 bases; unmatched bases: 10. The CDR3 nucleotides are TGTGCCACTCGGGGACAGGGTGTAGGCGAGCAGTACTTC. It encodes CATRGQGVGEQYF.

V is TRBV27 and J is TRBJ1-1; TRBD1 matches at 9 bases. CDR3 length equals 18 residues. From germline, CDR1 is MNHEY and CDR2 SMNVEV (reference sequence). The J segment lost 1 base and the V segment lost 0 bases, leaving 9 bases of the junction unmatched. Here the CDR3 reads CASSLSWDRERRNTEAFF. CDR3 nucleotides: TGTGCCAGCAGTTTATCGTGGGACAGGGAAAGGAGGAACACTGAAGCTTTCTTT.

This clone was found a few times. The chain carries TRBV30 and TRBJ1-4; maybe TRBD1 (6 bases). Germline-derived CDR1 and CDR2 are GTSNPN and SVGIG (reference sequence). V was cut by 1 base and J by 7 bases, with 16 bases left in between. This CDR3 has 15 amino acids. The CDR3 nucleotides read TGTGCCTGGAGTGGAGATGGGGGGCCTAGTGAAAAACTGTTTTTT. Amino acid sequence: CAWSGDGGPSEKLFF.

The gene calls are TRBV29-1 and TRBJ2-5, with D maybe TRBD2 (6 bases). This CDR3 is 18 amino acids long. CDR1 is SQVTM and CDR2 is ANQGSEA in the germline V gene. V was clipped by 0 bases and J by 5 bases, with 25 bases between them. The CDR3: CSVEEPPRVFGREETQYF. For the CDR3, the DNA is TGCAGCGTTGAAGAACCCCCTAGGGTTTTCGGCCGGGAGGAGACCCAGTACTTC.

The chain uses TRBV18 and TRBJ2-3; D remains unclear. The CDR3 is made up of 16 amino acids. Germline lookup yields CDR1 KGHSH and CDR2 LQKENI. V lost 0 bases to trimming and J lost 0 bases, with 10 bases between them. The chain's CDR3 is CASSPPMTSSTDTQYF. CDR3 coding DNA: TGTGCCAGCTCACCACCGATGACCTCGAGCACAGATACGCAGTATTTT.

The sample holds a few counts of this clone. This CDR3 is CAWNGDLSYEQYF. In DNA, the CDR3 is TGTGCCTGGAATGGAGACCTCTCCTACGAGCAGTACTTC. This chain uses TRBV30 with TRBJ2-7, with unresolved D. Trimming took 4 bases from V and 0 from J, leaving 10 bases between them. Per germline, CDR1 GTSNPN and CDR2 SVGIG (reference sequence). This CDR3 has 13 amino acids.

The rearrangement joins TRBV2 to TRBJ1-1; TRBD1 is a possible D gene (5 bases). This CDR3 has 14 residues. Trimming took off 5 bases at V and 6 bases at J, with 16 bases between the two ends. Per germline, CDR1 SNHLY and CDR2 FYNNEI. CDR3 region: CASSTPGGGPEAFF. The CDR3 DNA reads as TGTGCCAGCAGTACGCCTGGGGGGGGTCCTGAAGCTTTCTTT.

In this sample, this clone turned up many times. The V call is TRBV30, the J call TRBJ1-5, with D unclear. Germline CDR1 and CDR2: GTSNPN and SVGIG (reference sequence). The CDR3 runs to 14 residues. Trimming took 5 bases from V and 0 from J, leaving 11 bases between them. The CDR3 reads CAWEVKYSNQPQHF. The CDR3 DNA reads TGTGCCTGGGAGGTCAAGTATAGCAATCAGCCCCAGCATTTT.

Here the CDR3 reads CASSSGGGGVGNTIYF. CDR3 bases: TGTGCCAGCAGTTCAGGGGGGGGCGGCGTGGGAAACACCATATATTTT. The chain carries TRBV28 and TRBJ1-3; 7 bases map to TRBD1. CDR3 length: 16 amino acids. Germline CDR1 and CDR2: MDHEN and SYDVKM. V was clipped by 4 bases and J by 4 bases; unmatched bases: 10.

The rearrangement uses TRBV18 and TRBJ2-1, with D tentatively TRBD1 or TRBD2 (6 bases each). The CDR3 has 16 amino acids. V gave up 3 bases and J gave up 0 bases, with 12 bases separating them. Germline V gene data show CDR1 as KGHSH and CDR2 as LQKENI. Here the CDR3 DNA reads TGTGCCAGCTCACCCTCCGGGGGCTTCTCCTACAATGAGCAGTTCTTC. Translated: CASSPSGGFSYNEQFF.

This chain uses TRBV7-2 with TRBJ1-6; the D gene is possibly TRBD1 (6 bases). V dropped 4 bases and J dropped 4 bases, with 11 bases sitting between them. CDR1 SGHTA and CDR2 FQGNSA come from the germline V gene. The CDR3 loop spans 15 amino acids. CDR3 region: CASSSRTVYNSPLHF. Written as DNA, the CDR3 is TGTGCCAGCAGCTCCCGGACAGTTTATAATTCACCCCTCCACTTT.

The CDR3 sequence: CASSQNSRDTYTDTQYF. CDR3 DNA: TGCGCCAGCAGCCAAAACTCCCGGGACACCTACACAGATACGCAGTATTTT. The chain recombines TRBV4-1 with TRBJ2-3, with D perhaps TRBD1 (6 bases). The CDR3 runs 17 residues. Per germline, CDR1 MGHRA and CDR2 YSYEKL. Trimming removed 2 bases from V and 2 bases from J, with 17 bases in between.

This rearrangement joins TRBV29-1 to TRBJ2-7; D is possibly TRBD2 (7 bases). This CDR3 region has 13 residues. Trimming removed 6 bases at V and 0 bases at J, with 12 bases between. Germline CDR1 reads SQVTM; CDR2 reads ANQGSEA. CDR3 DNA sequence: TGCAGCGTCGAGGGGGGGCCCTCCTACGAGCAGTACTTC. It yields the protein CSVEGGPSYEQYF.

The genes are TRBV5-6 and TRBJ2-3; a weak D match, TRBD2 (6 bases). Trimming left V 4 bases short and J 1 base short, with 16 bases between. The germline CDR1 and CDR2 sequences are SGHDT and YYEEEE. This CDR3 region has 16 residues. The CDR3 loop is CASSLRGSGGTDTQYF. The CDR3 region has the DNA TGTGCCAGCAGCCTTCGGGGTAGCGGTGGCACAGATACGCAGTATTTT.

The V call is TRBV7-9, the J call TRBJ2-2; D may match TRBD1 or TRBD2 (5 bases each). The CDR3 extends over 12 amino acids. Trimming took 9 bases from V and 2 from J, leaving 7 bases between them. The germline gives CDR1 SEHNR, CDR2 FQNEAQ (reference sequence). CDR3 loop: CARGENTGELFF. Written as DNA, the CDR3 is TGTGCCAGGGGGGAAAACACCGGGGAGCTGTTTTTT.

Only a few counts were recorded for this clone. Other DNA variants within this sample encode the same CDR3. The CDR3 coding sequence is TGTGCCAGCTCACCACCTCCGGGACAGGGCTCATACGAGCAGTACTTC. Encoded protein: CASSPPPGQGSYEQYF. J is TRBJ2-7 and V is TRBV18, with 9 bases identical to TRBD1. Germline V gene lookup returns CDR1 KGHSH and CDR2 LQKENI. Unmatched junction bases numbered 7, after V lost 0 bases and J lost 4 bases. CDR3 length: 16 amino acids. The full variable domain, its missing parts supplied by reference TRBV18 and TRBJ2-7, is NAGVMQNPRHLVRRRGQEARLRCSPMKGHSHVYWYRQLPEEGLKFMVYLQKENIIDESGMPKERFSAEFPKEGPSILRIQQVVRGDSAAYFCASSPPPGQGSYEQYFGPGTRLTVT.

The genes are TRBV7-8 and TRBJ2-1, with D perhaps matching TRBD1 or TRBD2 (5 bases each). This CDR3 spans 15 amino acids. Germline loops: CDR1 SGHVS, CDR2 FQNEAQ. V dropped 1 base and J dropped 1 base, with 8 bases sitting between them. The CDR3 DNA reads as TGTGCCAGCAGCTTAGGGGGGAATTCCTACAATGAGCAGTTCTTC. Protein product: CASSLGGNSYNEQFF. Full variable domain (rest looked up from reference TRBV7-8 and TRBJ2-1): GAGVSQSPRYKVAKRGQDVALRCDPISGHVSLFWYQQALGQGPEFLTYFQNEAQLDKSGLPSDRFFAERPEGSVSTLKIQRTQQEDSAVYLCASSLGGNSYNEQFFGPGTRLTVL.

The chain links TRBV6-6 to TRBJ2-7; D is ambiguous. CDR1 and CDR2 from the germline V gene are MNHNY and SVGAGI (reference sequence). There are 12 residues in the CDR3. Between the trimmed V and J ends, which lost 5 bases and 0 bases, there was a span of 5 bases. This chain's CDR3 is CASSTDSYEQYF. In nucleotides, the CDR3 is TGTGCCAGCAGTACTGACTCCTACGAGCAGTACTTC.

The rearrangement uses TRBV29-1 and TRBJ2-7, with 13 bases fitting TRBD2. The ends lost 6 bases at V and 4 bases at J; junction bases unmatched: 6. CDR3 length: 14 amino acids. Germline CDR1 reads SQVTM; CDR2 reads ANQGSEA. This CDR3 is CSVRTSGGMYEQYF. CDR3 in DNA: TGCAGCGTGCGGACTAGCGGGGGAATGTACGAGCAGTACTTC.

This chain joins TRBV5-1 and TRBJ2-2, with 10 bases that match TRBD2. The length of the CDR3 is 17 residues. Germline CDR1 is SGHRS and CDR2 is YFSETQ. Trimming cost V 2 bases and J 4 bases; bases outside gene matches: 8. The DNA of the CDR3 is TGCGCCAGCAGCTTCGTCACTAGCGGGGCCGGCACCGGGGAGCTGTTTTTT. It is translated as CASSFVTSGAGTGELFF. Complete variable domain (other parts from reference TRBV5-1 and TRBJ2-2): KAGVTQTPRYLIKTRGQQVTLSCSPISGHRSVSWYQQTPGQGLQFLFEYFSETQRNKGNFPGRFSGRQFSNSRSEMNVSTLELGDSALYLCASSFVTSGAGTGELFFGEGSRLTVL.

This clone came up a few times. This sequence joins TRBV28 and TRBJ1-6; maybe TRBD1 (5 bases). The ends were cut back, 5 bases at V and 10 bases at J, with 12 bases in the middle. From germline, CDR1 is MDHEN and CDR2 SYDVKM. The CDR3 is 13 residues long. The CDR3 region is CASSGAFESPLHF. The DNA of the CDR3 is TGTGCCAGCAGTGGGGCCTTCGAGTCACCCCTCCACTTT.

The chain joins TRBV25-1 to TRBJ2-7, with 7 bases fitting TRBD2. CDR1 and CDR2 from the germline V gene are MGHDK and SYGVNS. V gave up 4 bases and J gave up 0 bases; unmatched junction bases: 3. The CDR3 spans 14 residues. CDR3 sequence: CASSAGGGSYEQYF. The CDR3 DNA is TGTGCCAGCAGTGCGGGCGGGGGCTCCTACGAGCAGTACTTC.

This clone was detected once. CDR3 in DNA: TGTGCCAGCAGCTCGACTAGTAAGGGCCAAGAGACCCAGTACTTC. It specifies CASSSTSKGQETQYF. The chain uses TRBV5-4 and TRBJ2-5, with D possibly matching TRBD2 (6 bases). The V gene's germline CDR1 is SGHNT and CDR2 YYREEE (reference sequence). CDR3 length equals 15 residues. Trimming removed 3 bases at V and 1 base at J, with 13 bases between.

This chain connects TRBV30 to TRBJ2-5, with D unclear. From germline, CDR1 is GTSNPN and CDR2 SVGIG (reference sequence). Trimming shortened V by 0 bases and J by 1 base, and 9 bases separated the two germline ends. This CDR3 contains 14 residues. CDR3 in DNA: TGTGCCTGGAGTGTCGGGCAGATCCAAGAGACCCAGTACTTC. Its translation is CAWSVGQIQETQYF.

J is TRBJ1-2 and V is TRBV11-2; D unresolved. The germline gives CDR1 SGHAT, CDR2 FQNNGV. The CDR3 covers 15 residues. V dropped 6 bases and J dropped 4 bases, with 18 bases sitting between them. The CDR3 here is CASRPYFTSGYGYTF. As DNA, the CDR3 is TGTGCCAGCAGACCGTACTTCACGTCGGGCTATGGCTACACCTTC.

This chain joins TRBV10-3 and TRBJ1-1; 9 bases line up with TRBD1. V shed 4 bases and J 2 bases; nucleotides not matched to a gene: 2. Germline V gene sequence: CDR1 ENHRY, CDR2 SYGVKD. The CDR3 spans 14 residues. The CDR3 spells CAISVDRGNTEAFF. CDR3 DNA sequence: TGTGCCATCAGTGTGGACAGGGGAAACACTGAAGCTTTCTTT.

V gene TRBV5-1 combines with J gene TRBJ2-7, with D unclear. There are 13 residues in the CDR3. Germline V gene lookup returns CDR1 SGHRS and CDR2 YFSETQ. V was trimmed by 1 base and J by 5 bases, leaving 10 bases between them. The CDR3 DNA is TGCGCCAGCAGCTTGTTGCCATCCGACGAGCAGTACTTC. It yields the protein CASSLLPSDEQYF.

This rearrangement joins TRBV7-8 to TRBJ1-5; possibly TRBD1 for D (5 bases). Germline CDR1 and CDR2: SGHVS and FQNEAQ. The germline V and J ends were trimmed by 0 bases and 7 bases, with 10 bases remaining between them. The CDR3 length is 14 residues. CDR3 DNA sequence: TGTGCCAGCAGCTTAGCGGGGGTCTCCCAGCCCCAGCATTTT. This translates into CASSLAGVSQPQHF.

This clone was seen a few times. The V gene is TRBV5-1, the J gene TRBJ2-5, with no clear D. V was pared by 7 bases and J by 5 bases, with 15 bases between. Per germline, CDR1 SGHRS and CDR2 YFSETQ. This CDR3 is 13 amino acids long. In nucleotides, the CDR3 is TGCGCCAGCTACAAAGATGCCCGGGAGACCCAGTACTTC. It yields the protein CASYKDARETQYF.

To note about this clone: This sample includes further DNA sequences coding for the same CDR3. The gene calls are TRBV30 and TRBJ2-3; D perhaps matches TRBD2 (6 bases). Trimming shortened V by 2 bases and J by 0 bases, and 6 bases separated the two germline ends. Germline V gene data show CDR1 as GTSNPN and CDR2 as SVGIG (reference sequence). The CDR3 length is 13 residues. CDR3 in amino acids: CAWSSGSTDTQYF. The CDR3 DNA sequence: TGTGCCTGGAGTAGCGGGAGCACAGATACGCAGTATTTT. Full variable domain (remainder filled in from reference TRBV30 and TRBJ2-3): SQTIHQWPATLVQPVGSPLSLECTVEGTSNPNLYWYRQAAGRGLQLLFYSVGIGQISSEVPQNLSASRPQDRQFILSSKKLLLSDSGFYLCAWSSGSTDTQYFGPGTRLTVL.

The chain carries TRBV21-1 and TRBJ1-3; TRBD1, as called in the table, went unchecked against the DNA. TRBV21-1 is reported as a pseudogene. The CDR3 has 16 residues. This CDR3 is CASSKDPTGRGNTIYF. The CDR3 DNA reads as TGTGCCAGCAGCAAAGATCCGACAGGAAGGGGAAACACCATATATTTT.